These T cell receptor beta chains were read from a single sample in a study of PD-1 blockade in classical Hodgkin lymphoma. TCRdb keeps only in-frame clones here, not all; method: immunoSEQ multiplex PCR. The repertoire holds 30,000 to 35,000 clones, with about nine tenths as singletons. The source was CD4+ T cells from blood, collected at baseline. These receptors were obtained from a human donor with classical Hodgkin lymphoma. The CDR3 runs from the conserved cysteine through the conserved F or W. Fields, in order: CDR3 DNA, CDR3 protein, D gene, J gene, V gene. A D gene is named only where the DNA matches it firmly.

TGCAGCGCCCGGAGGAGTGGGGGCAATGAGCAGTTCTTC,CSARRSGGNEQFF,NA,TRBJ2-1,TRBV29-1
TGTGCCAGTAGATCTTCGGGTTCCTTCAATTATGGCTACACCTTC,CASRSSGSFNYGYTF,NA,TRBJ1-2,TRBV19
TGTGCCAGCAGCTCTGTTGGGGTGGGAAACACCATATATTTT,CASSSVGVGNTIYF,NA,TRBJ1-3,TRBV5-6
TGTGCCTCCGACGACAGGGGGCTTAACACCGGGGAGCTGTTTTTT,CASDDRGLNTGELFF,TRBD1,TRBJ2-2,TRBV30
TGTGCCAGCAGCGTGGACAGAGCGAATGAAAAACTGTTTTTT,CASSVDRANEKLFF,NA,TRBJ1-4,TRBV28
TGTGCCAGCACTCCCCCGGGCGGTGACTCCTACGAGCAGTACTTC,CASTPPGGDSYEQYF,NA,TRBJ2-7,TRBV6-5
TGTGCCAGCAGTGGGGGAAGGGGCTACACCTTC,CASSGGRGYTF,NA,TRBJ1-2,TRBV7-2
TGTGCCAGCAGTTTGGTTCAGGGGGGACTCTACGAGCAGTACTTC,CASSLVQGGLYEQYF,NA,TRBJ2-7,TRBV28
TGTGCCAGTAGTAGCGGCCGGACTAGCGGCTACAATGAGCAGTTCTTC,CASSSGRTSGYNEQFF,TRBD2,TRBJ2-1,TRBV19
TGTGTCAGAAGCTCAACCGGGTCTAGCGGGACCTCTATCTACGAGCAGTACTTC,CVRSSTGSSGTSIYEQYF,NA,TRBJ2-7,TRBV7-5
TGTGCCAGCAGTTATTCAGAAGGCGGCTACACCTTC,CASSYSEGGYTF,NA,TRBJ1-2,TRBV6-6
TGTGCCTGGTGGCCCCGGGACAGTCGAACAGATACGCAGTATTTT,CAWWPRDSRTDTQYF,TRBD1,TRBJ2-3,TRBV30
TGTGCCAGCAGTTCAAACAGGGAGATTAACACCGGGGAGCTGTTTTTT,CASSSNREINTGELFF,NA,TRBJ2-2,TRBV6-5
TGTGCCAGCAGCCCAGTTCTGCTTAGTTACACTGAAGCTTTCTTT,CASSPVLLSYTEAFF,NA,TRBJ1-1,TRBV7-9
TGTGCCAGCAGTGATGCCACTAGCGGGAGGAGCGGTGAGCAGTTCTTC,CASSDATSGRSGEQFF,TRBD2,TRBJ2-1,TRBV25-1